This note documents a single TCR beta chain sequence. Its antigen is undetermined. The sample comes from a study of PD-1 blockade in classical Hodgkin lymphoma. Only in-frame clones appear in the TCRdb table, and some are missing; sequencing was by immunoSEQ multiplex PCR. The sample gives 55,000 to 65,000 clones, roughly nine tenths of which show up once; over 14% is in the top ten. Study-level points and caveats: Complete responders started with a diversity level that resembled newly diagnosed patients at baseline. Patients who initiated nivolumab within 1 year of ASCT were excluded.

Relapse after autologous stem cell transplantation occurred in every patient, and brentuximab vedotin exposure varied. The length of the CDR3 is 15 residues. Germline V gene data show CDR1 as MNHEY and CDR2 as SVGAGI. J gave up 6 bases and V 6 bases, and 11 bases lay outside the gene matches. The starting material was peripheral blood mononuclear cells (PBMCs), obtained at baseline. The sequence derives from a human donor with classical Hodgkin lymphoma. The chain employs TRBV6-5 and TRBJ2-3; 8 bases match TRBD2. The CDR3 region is CASRRSGGPGDTQYF. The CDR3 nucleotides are TGTGCCAGCAGAAGGAGCGGGGGCCCTGGGGATACGCAGTATTTT.